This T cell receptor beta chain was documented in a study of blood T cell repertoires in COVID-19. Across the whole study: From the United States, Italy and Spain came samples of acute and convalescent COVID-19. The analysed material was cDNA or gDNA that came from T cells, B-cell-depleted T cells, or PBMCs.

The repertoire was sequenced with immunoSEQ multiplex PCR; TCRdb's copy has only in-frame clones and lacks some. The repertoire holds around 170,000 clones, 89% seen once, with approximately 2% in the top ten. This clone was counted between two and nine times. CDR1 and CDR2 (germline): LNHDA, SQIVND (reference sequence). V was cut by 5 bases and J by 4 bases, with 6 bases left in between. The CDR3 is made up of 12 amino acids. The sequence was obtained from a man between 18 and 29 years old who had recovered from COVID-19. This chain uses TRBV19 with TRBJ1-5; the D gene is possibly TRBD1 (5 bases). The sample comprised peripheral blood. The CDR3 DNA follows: TGTGCCAGTAGTGGGGGGAATCAGCCCCAGCATTTT. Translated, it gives CASSGGNQPQHF.